This TCR beta chain appears in the sequencing data of a study of shared clonotypes between healthy human individuals. CD45RO-negative CD8 cells positively selected for CCR7 made up the naive population, which excluded terminally differentiated effector memory CD45RA+ cells. The donors were adults (healthy and HIV-negative) with no recent acute infections or vaccinations. Sequenced by immunoSEQ multiplex PCR; TCRdb stores in-frame clones only, minus some. The sample comprises around 2,000,000 clones, roughly 94% of which are singletons, and 0.95% to 1.5% rests with the top ten. The study's findings and limits: What naive subsets generally showed was a larger estimated richness than memory subsets showed. Clonotype sharing levels among donors were expected to vary with sequencing depth.

Germline V gene sequence: CDR1 SGHAT, CDR2 FQNNGV. The ends lost 4 bases at V and 3 bases at J; junction bases unmatched: 2. CDR3 length: 13 residues. As concerns this clone: Its antigen is not known.

The chain is built from TRBV11-2 and TRBJ2-5; 7 bases are shared with TRBD1. This receptor was identified in a man in his late teens or twenties in good health. The sequenced sample was naive CD8+ T cells sorted from blood. The CDR3 sequence: CASSYTGEETQYF. In DNA form, the CDR3 reads TGTGCCAGCAGCTATACAGGGGAAGAGACCCAGTACTTC. Full variable domain (missing parts from reference TRBV11-2 and TRBJ2-5): EAGVAQSPRYKIIEKRQSVAFWCNPISGHATLYWYQQILGQGPKLLIQFQNNGVVDDSQLPKDRFSAERLKGVDSTLKIQPAKLEDSAVYLCASSYTGEETQYFGPGTRLLVL.